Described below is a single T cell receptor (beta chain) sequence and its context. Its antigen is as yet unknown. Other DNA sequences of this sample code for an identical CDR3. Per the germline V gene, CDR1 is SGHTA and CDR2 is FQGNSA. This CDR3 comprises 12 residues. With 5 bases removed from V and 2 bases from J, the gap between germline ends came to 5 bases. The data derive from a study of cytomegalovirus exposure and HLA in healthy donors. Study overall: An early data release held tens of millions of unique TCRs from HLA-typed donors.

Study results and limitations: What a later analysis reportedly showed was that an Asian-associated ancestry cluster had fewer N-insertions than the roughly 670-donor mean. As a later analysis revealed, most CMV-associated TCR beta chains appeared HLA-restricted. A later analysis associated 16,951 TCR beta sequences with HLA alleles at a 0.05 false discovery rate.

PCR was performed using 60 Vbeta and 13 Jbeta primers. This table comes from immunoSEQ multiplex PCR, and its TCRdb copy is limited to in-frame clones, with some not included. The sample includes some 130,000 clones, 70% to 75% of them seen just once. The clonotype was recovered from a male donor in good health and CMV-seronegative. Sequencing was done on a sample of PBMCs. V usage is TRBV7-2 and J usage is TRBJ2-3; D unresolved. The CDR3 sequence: CASSPVTDTQYF. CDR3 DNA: TGTGCCAGCAGCCCGGTCACAGATACGCAGTATTTT.